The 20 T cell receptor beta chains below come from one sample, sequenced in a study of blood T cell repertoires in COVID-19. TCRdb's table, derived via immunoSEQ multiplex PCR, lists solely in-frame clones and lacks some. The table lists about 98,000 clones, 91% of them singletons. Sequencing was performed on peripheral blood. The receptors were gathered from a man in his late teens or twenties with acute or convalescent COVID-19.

The CDR3 DNA reads TGTGCCAGCAGTTCCTACTCTCAGGGGGCGAGCAATCAGCCCCAGCATTTT. Translating gives CASSSYSQGASNQPQHF. V gene TRBV27 combines with J gene TRBJ1-5; 8 positions match TRBD1. The CDR3 is 17 residues long. After removal of 4 bases from V and 1 base from J, the junction contained 9 bases not matched to a gene. The germline gives CDR1 MNHEY, CDR2 SMNVEV (reference sequence).

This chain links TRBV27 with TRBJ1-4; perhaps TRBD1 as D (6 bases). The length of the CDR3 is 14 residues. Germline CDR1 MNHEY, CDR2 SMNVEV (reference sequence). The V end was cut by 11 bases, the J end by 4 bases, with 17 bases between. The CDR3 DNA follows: TGTGCCCCCGGCACAGGGCTTATTAATGAAAAACTGTTTTTT. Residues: CAPGTGLINEKLFF.

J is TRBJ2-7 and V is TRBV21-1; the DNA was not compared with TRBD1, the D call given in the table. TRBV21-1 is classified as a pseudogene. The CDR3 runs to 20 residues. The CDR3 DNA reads TGTGCCAGCAGCAAAGTGGAAGTGGGTCGGGGGGACAGGGATTCCTACGAGCAGTACTTC. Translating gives CASSKVEVGRGDRDSYEQYF.

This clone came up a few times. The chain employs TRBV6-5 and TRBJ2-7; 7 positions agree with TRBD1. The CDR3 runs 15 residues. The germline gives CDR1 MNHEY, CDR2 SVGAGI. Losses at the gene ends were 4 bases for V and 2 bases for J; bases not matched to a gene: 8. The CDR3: CASSSHQGVAYEQYF. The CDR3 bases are TGTGCCAGCAGTTCCCACCAGGGGGTTGCCTACGAGCAGTACTTC.

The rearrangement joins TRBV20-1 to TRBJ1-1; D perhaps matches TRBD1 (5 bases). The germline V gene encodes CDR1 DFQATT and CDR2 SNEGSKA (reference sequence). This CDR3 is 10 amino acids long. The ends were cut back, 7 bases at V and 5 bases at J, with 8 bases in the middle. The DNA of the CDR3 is TGCAGTGGCGGGGGGACTGAAGCTTTCTTT. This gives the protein CSGGGTEAFF.

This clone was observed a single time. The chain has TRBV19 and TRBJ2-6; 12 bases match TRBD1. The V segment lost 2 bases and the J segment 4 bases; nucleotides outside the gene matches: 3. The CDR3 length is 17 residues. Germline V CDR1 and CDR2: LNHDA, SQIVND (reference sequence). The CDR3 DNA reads TGTGCCAGTAGTATACGGGACAGGGGGCCGGGGGCCAACGTCCTGACTTTC. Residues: CASSIRDRGPGANVLTF.

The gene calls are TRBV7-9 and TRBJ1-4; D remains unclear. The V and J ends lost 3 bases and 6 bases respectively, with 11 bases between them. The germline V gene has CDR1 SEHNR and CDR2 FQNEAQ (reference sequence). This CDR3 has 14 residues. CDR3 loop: CASSFGVSDEKLFF. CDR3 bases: TGTGCCAGCAGCTTCGGGGTATCCGATGAAAAACTGTTTTTT.

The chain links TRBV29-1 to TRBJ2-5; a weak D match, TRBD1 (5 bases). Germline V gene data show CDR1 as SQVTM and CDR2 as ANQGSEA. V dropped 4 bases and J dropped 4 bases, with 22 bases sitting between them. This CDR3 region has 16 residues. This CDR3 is CSVASLSGIIGETQYF. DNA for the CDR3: TGCAGCGTTGCGAGTCTGTCAGGGATAATAGGAGAGACCCAGTACTTC. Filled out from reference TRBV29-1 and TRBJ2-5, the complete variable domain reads SAVISQKPSRDICQRGTSLTIQCQVDSQVTMMFWYRQQPGQSLTLIATANQGSEATYESGFVIDKFPISRPNLTFSTLTVSNMSPEDSSIYLCSVASLSGIIGETQYFGPGTRLLVL.

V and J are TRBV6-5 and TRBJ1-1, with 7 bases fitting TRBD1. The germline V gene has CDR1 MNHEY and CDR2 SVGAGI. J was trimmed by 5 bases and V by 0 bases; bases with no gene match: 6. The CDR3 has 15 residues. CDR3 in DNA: TGTGCCAGCAGTTACTCGAGGCAGGGGGAGACTGAAGCTTTCTTT. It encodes CASSYSRQGETEAFF.

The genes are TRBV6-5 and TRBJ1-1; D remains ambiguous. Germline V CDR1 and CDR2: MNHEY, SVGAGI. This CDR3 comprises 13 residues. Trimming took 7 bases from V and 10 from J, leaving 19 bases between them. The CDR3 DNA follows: TGTGCCAGCACCTTAGGGTCCGCGGGAAGAGCTTTCTTT. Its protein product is CASTLGSAGRAFF.

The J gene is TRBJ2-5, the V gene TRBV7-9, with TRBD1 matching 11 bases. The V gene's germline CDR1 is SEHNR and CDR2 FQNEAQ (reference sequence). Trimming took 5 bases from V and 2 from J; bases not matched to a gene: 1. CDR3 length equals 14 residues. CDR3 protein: CASSRDRGQETQYF. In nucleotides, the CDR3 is TGTGCCAGCAGCCGGGACAGGGGGCAAGAGACCCAGTACTTC. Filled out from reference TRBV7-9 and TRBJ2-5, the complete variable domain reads DTGVSQNPRHKITKRGQNVTFRCDPISEHNRLYWYRQTLGQGPEFLTYFQNEAQLEKSRLLSDRFSAERPKGSFSTLEIQRTEQGDSAMYLCASSRDRGQETQYFGPGTRLLVL.

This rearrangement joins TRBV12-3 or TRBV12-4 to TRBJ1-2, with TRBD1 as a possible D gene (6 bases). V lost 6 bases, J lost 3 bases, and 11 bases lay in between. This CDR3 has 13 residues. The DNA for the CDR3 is TGTGCCAGCAGACCGACAGGAGACTATGGCTACACCTTC. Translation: CASRPTGDYGYTF.

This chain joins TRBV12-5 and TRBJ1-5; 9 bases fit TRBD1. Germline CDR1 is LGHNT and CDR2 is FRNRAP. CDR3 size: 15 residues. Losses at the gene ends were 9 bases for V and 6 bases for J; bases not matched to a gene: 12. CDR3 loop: CASAGDTGGGQPQHF. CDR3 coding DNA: TGTGCTAGCGCCGGGGACACAGGGGGCGGTCAGCCCCAGCATTTT.

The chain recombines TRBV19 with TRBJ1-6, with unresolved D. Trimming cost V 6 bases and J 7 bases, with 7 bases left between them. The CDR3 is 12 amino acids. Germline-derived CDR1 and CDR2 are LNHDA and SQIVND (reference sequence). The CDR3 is CASRPGNSPLHF. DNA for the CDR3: TGTGCCAGTAGGCCGGGGAATTCACCCCTCCACTTT.

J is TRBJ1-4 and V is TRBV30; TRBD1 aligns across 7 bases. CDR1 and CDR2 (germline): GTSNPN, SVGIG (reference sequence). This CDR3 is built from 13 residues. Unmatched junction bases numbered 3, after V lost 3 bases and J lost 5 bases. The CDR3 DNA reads TGTGCCTGGAGAAAGGGGGCGAATGAAAAACTGTTTTTT. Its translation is CAWRKGANEKLFF.

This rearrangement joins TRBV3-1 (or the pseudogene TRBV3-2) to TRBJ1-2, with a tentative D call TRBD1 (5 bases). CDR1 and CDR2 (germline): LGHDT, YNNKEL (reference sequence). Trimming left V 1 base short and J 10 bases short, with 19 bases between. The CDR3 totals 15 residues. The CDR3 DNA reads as TGTGCCAGCAGCCAAGCCGACAGAGCATTACTGAACTACACCTTC. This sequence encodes CASSQADRALLNYTF.

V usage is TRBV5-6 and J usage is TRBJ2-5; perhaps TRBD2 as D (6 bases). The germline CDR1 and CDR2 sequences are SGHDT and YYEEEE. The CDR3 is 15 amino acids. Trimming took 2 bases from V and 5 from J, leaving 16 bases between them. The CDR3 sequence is CASSFGGGTPETQYF. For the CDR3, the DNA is TGTGCCAGCAGCTTTGGTGGCGGGACGCCGGAGACCCAGTACTTC. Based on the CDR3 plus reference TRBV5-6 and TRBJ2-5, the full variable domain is DAGVTQSPTHLIKTRGQQVTLRCSPKSGHDTVSWYQQALGQGPQFIFQYYEEEERQRGNFPDRFSGHQFPNYSSELNVNALLLGDSALYLCASSFGGGTPETQYFGPGTRLLVL.

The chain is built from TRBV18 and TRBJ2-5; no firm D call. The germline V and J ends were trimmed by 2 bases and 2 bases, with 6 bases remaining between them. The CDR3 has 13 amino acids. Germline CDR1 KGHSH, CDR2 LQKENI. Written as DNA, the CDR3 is TGTGCCAGCTCACCATTCCGTCAAGAGACCCAGTACTTC. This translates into CASSPFRQETQYF.

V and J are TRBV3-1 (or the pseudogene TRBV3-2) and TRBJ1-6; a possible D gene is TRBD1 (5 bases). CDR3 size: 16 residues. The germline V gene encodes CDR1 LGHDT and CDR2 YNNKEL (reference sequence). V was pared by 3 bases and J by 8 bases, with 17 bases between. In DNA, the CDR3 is TGTGCCAGCAGCCAGGCAAGACAGCTAAGGGATTCACCCCTCCACTTT. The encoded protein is CASSQARQLRDSPLHF.

The CDR3 DNA sequence: TGTGCCTGGGAGCGGGGAGCAGGGGTCCTGACTTTC. Protein sequence: CAWERGAGVLTF. The chain employs TRBV30 and TRBJ2-6; the match to TRBD2 covers 7 bases. V shed 5 bases, J shed 13 bases, and the junction held 8 bases outside the gene matches. The CDR3 sequence is 12 residues long. Germline V lookup: CDR1 GTSNPN, CDR2 SVGIG (reference sequence). The full variable domain, in which reference TRBV30 and TRBJ2-6 provide the parts outside the CDR3, is SQTIHQWPATLVQPVGSPLSLECTVEGTSNPNLYWYRQAAGRGLQLLFYSVGIGQISSEVPQNLSASRPQDRQFILSSKKLLLSDSGFYLCAWERGAGVLTFGAGSRLTVL.